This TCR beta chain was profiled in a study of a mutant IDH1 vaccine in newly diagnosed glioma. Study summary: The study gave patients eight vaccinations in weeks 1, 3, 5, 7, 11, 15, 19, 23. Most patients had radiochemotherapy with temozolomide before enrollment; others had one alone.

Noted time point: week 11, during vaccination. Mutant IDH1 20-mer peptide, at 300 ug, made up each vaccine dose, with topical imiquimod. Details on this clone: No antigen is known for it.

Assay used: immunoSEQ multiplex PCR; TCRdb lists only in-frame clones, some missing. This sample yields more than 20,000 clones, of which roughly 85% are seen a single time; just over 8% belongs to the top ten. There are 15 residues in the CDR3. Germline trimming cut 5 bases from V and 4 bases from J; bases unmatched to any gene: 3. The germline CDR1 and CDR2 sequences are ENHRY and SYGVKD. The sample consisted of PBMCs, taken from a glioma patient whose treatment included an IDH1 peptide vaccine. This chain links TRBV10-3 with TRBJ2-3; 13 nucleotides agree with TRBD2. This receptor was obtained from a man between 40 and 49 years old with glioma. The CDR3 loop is CAISRTSGRSDTQYF. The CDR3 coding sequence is TGTGCCATCAGTAGGACTAGCGGGAGATCAGATACGCAGTATTTT.